The following is a TCR beta chain sequence with its context. What it binds is unknown. The source of the sample is a study of post-analysis software for immune sequencing data. Study results and caveats: Comparison with controls showed significantly lower normalized Chao1 diversity in multiple sclerosis patients. Comparison of patients with controls showed five or six TRBV segments more frequent in patients, TRBV5-6, TRBV5-1 and TRBV20-1 among them. With F measure, samples from one preparation batch clustered together strongly.

Trimming removed 0 bases at V and 3 bases at J, with 9 bases between. Per the germline V gene, CDR1 is MNHEY and CDR2 is SVGEGT. This CDR3 comprises 14 residues. Built from TCR beta cDNA, the libraries had unique molecular identifiers in them. The T cell input of about 1 to 10 million gave a few hundred thousand cDNA molecules. TCRdb itself ran the PCR reads through MiXCR, one entry per CDR3 protein. Of about 680,000 distinct CDR3 sequences in the sample, roughly three fifths were seen once. Sequencing was done on a sample of blood. The rearrangement links TRBV6-2 or TRBV6-3 to TRBJ2-7; D gene ambiguous. The sequence was collected from a girl aged 2 to 9 with multiple sclerosis. CDR3 protein: CASSYSAWNYEQYF. The CDR3 DNA follows: TGTGCCAGCAGTTACTCCGCATGGAACTACGAGCAGTACTTC.